This paragraph reports one T cell receptor (beta chain). Original handling: Scientists estimated how many nucleated cells there were by amplifying reference gene primers. Here immunoSEQ multiplex PCR was the method, and the copy in TCRdb shows in-frame clones only, minus some. The V and J calls and clone size come from that table; D and trimming were worked out from the DNA. This table holds some 150,000 clones, roughly 78% found once. The CDR3 runs 16 residues. The germline CDR1 and CDR2 sequences are MDHEN and SYDVKM. The junction had 7 bases not matched to a gene; V was cut back by 4 bases and J by 3 bases. This record belongs to a study of blood T cell repertoires in COVID-19.

The clonotype originates from an older man with acute or convalescent COVID-19. The source material was peripheral blood. The V call is TRBV28, the J call TRBJ2-1; 9 bases fit TRBD2. CDR3 nucleotide sequence: TGTGCCAGCAGTTCACCTTCTAGCGGGGTCTACAATGAGCAGTTCTTC. Translated, it gives CASSSPSSGVYNEQFF. Full variable domain (outside the CDR3, taken from reference TRBV28 and TRBJ2-1): DVKVTQSSRYLVKRTGEKVFLECVQDMDHENMFWYRQDPGLGLRLIYFSYDVKMKEKGDIPEGYSVSREKKERFSLILESASTNQTSMYLCASSSPSSGVYNEQFFGPGTRLTVL.